The 10 T cell receptor beta chains presented below share a single source sample, sequenced in a study of spatial heterogeneity in lung cancer (dated by TCRdb to the late 2010s). The library came from 5' RACE. Sequencing took place on a NextSeq 500. TCRdb reprocessing: public reads trimmed at Q25 with fastp, clones called with MiXCR, in-frame beta chains kept. Rows merge per CDR3 protein into single entries with the most common DNA and genes. The sample table holds roughly 3,500 distinct CDR3 sequences, of which about 29% were seen once. About two fifths of the sample lies in the top ten. The time point label, as the study defines it: sample taken at primary tumor resection. Whole RNA extracted from tumor and nontumor lung tissue, or from cryopreserved PBMC samples, was used for TCR sequencing without cell sorting. The specimen comprised PBMCs, sampled at surgery. Receptors were obtained from a female donor with early-stage non-small cell lung cancer.

As regards this clonotype: This beta chain is off target for a library built for alpha chains, so its abundance means little. V gene TRBV6-6 combines with J gene TRBJ2-2; TRBD1 is a possible D gene (5 bases). The CDR3 has 13 residues. V dropped 4 bases and J dropped 4 bases, with 7 bases sitting between them. The germline V gene encodes CDR1 MNHNY and CDR2 SVGAGI (reference sequence). This CDR3 is CASSSGSTGELFF. In DNA, the CDR3 is TGTGCCAGCAGTTCAGGGTCCACCGGGGAGCTGTTTTTT.

The table lists this clonotype with a few counts. Since it is a stray read in a library aimed at alpha chains, this beta chain has a size that is not meaningful. The V gene is TRBV7-9, the J gene TRBJ2-1; 7 nucleotides agree with TRBD1. CDR1 SEHNR and CDR2 FQNEAQ come from the germline V gene (reference sequence). J gave up 5 bases and V 8 bases, and 6 bases lay outside the gene matches. This CDR3 comprises 13 residues. The CDR3 region is CASPGGQNNEQFF. As DNA, the CDR3 is TGTGCCAGCCCAGGGGGACAGAACAATGAGCAGTTCTTC.

This clonotype counts as medium-sized. This beta chain came through as a stray read in a library set up for alpha chains, and its size says little. This sequence joins TRBV12-3 or TRBV12-4 and TRBJ2-5; 7 bases are a match to TRBD2. The trim removed 3 bases at V and 2 bases at J, leaving 3 bases unmatched. The length of the CDR3 is 14 residues. The CDR3: CASSFQAGQETQYF. The CDR3 DNA follows: TGTGCCAGCAGTTTTCAAGCGGGGCAAGAGACCCAGTACTTC.

A note on this clonotype: Little can be read into the size of this beta chain, an off-target read in a library designed for alpha chains. The J gene is TRBJ2-5, the V gene TRBV28; either TRBD1 or TRBD2 may supply D (6 bases each). V dropped 6 bases and J dropped 1 base, with 9 bases sitting between them. The CDR3 is made up of 13 amino acids. Germline assignment: CDR1 MDHEN and CDR2 SYDVKM. The CDR3, as DNA: TGTGCCAGCAGGAGGGGGGTCCAAGAGACCCAGTACTTC. Translation gives CASRRGVQETQYF. Full variable domain (remainder filled in from reference TRBV28 and TRBJ2-5): DVKVTQSSRYLVKRTGEKVFLECVQDMDHENMFWYRQDPGLGLRLIYFSYDVKMKEKGDIPEGYSVSREKKERFSLILESASTNQTSMYLCASRRGVQETQYFGPGTRLLVL.

This clonotype has just one count. This beta chain appears as a stray read in a library generated for alpha chains; its size is not informative. The chain recombines TRBV23-1 with TRBJ2-3; TRBD2 matches at 12 bases. TRBV23-1 is classed as an ORF, of uncertain function. J gave up 1 base and V 4 bases, and 15 bases lay outside the gene matches. This CDR3 spans 20 amino acids. The CDR3 DNA is TGCGCCAGCAGTCGCGAAAAAGGGCTAGCGGGAGGGCCTTGCACAGATACGCAGTATTTT. This encodes CASSREKGLAGGPCTDTQYF.

Within the sample, this clonotype is medium-sized. In a library made to pick up alpha chains, this beta chain is a stray read with a size that means little. The J gene is TRBJ2-3, the V gene TRBV4-2; the D is unclear. The CDR3 spans 15 residues. V lost 4 bases to trimming and J lost 2 bases, with 13 bases between them. Germline V gene data show CDR1 as LGHNA and CDR2 as YNFKEQ. Here the CDR3 DNA reads TGTGCCAGCAGCCCGAGATCCCTCTCCACAGATACGCAGTATTTT. Its protein is CASSPRSLSTDTQYF.

Turning to this clonotype: The library was prepared for alpha chains; this beta chain is a stray read, so its frequency means little. V gene TRBV2 combines with J gene TRBJ2-1; 7 bases are shared with TRBD2. Germline assignment: CDR1 SNHLY and CDR2 FYNNEI. The CDR3 runs 15 residues. V was pared by 7 bases and J by 1 base, with 7 bases of the junction left unmatched. CDR3 sequence: CASKQSSGSYNEQFF. In DNA form, the CDR3 reads TGTGCCAGCAAGCAATCTAGCGGTTCCTACAATGAGCAGTTCTTC.

A remark on this clonotype: The library was prepared for alpha chains; this beta chain is a stray read, so its frequency means little. The V gene is TRBV7-6, the J gene TRBJ1-1; 8 bases line up with TRBD1. The CDR3 is 17 residues long. The ends lost 1 base at V and 5 bases at J; junction bases unmatched: 12. CDR1 SGHVS and CDR2 FNYEAQ come from the germline V gene. This chain's CDR3 is CASSLVAGGAVRTEAFF. The CDR3 coding sequence is TGTGCCAGCAGCTTAGTGGCAGGGGGCGCAGTCCGGACTGAAGCTTTCTTT.

The table lists this clonotype with a few counts. As an off-target read in a library built for alpha chains, this beta chain has a frequency of little significance. The chain combines TRBV18 with TRBJ2-1; the match to TRBD2 covers 11 bases. Germline V lookup: CDR1 KGHSH, CDR2 LQKENI. Germline trimming cut 7 bases from V and 4 bases from J; bases unmatched to any gene: 3. The CDR3 extends over 14 amino acids. The CDR3 spells CASCPSGRYNEQFF. The CDR3 nucleotides read TGTGCCAGCTGTCCTAGCGGGAGGTACAATGAGCAGTTCTTC.

Concerning this clonotype: This may stem from a read error, because a much larger clone lies one nucleotide away. This beta chain slipped into a library made for alpha chains as a stray read, so its size is not meaningful. The chain has TRBV4-2 and TRBJ2-1, with 13 nucleotides matching TRBD2. This CDR3 comprises 16 residues. Trimming took 1 base from V and 8 from J; bases not matched to a gene: 5. CDR1 LGHNA and CDR2 YNFKEQ come from the germline V gene. The CDR3, as DNA: TGTGCCAGCAGCCAAGCAGGACTAGCGGGAGTCGATGAGCAGTTCTTC. Translating gives CASSQAGLAGVDEQFF.